This T cell receptor beta chain was sequenced during a study of cytomegalovirus exposure and HLA in healthy donors. Whole-study results and caveats: There were reportedly fewer N-insertions in an Asian-associated ancestry cluster than the approximately 670-donor mean, in a later analysis.

The PCR used 60 Vbeta and 13 Jbeta primers. Per the original methods: Tens of millions of unique TCR beta chains, about 12 million shared, were counted in a later analysis. Generated by immunoSEQ multiplex PCR, the TCRdb table keeps only in-frame clones and is missing some. The DNA was the basis for D and trimming; V, J and clone size are from that table. Among 160,000 or so clones listed, approximately 80% were seen once. V lost 3 bases and J 2 bases, leaving 8 bases between the germline ends. The CDR3 runs to 13 residues. Germline-derived CDR1 and CDR2 are GTSNPN and SVGIG (reference sequence). This clone was seen once. Its antigen is undetermined.

Material for sequencing was PBMCs. This clonotype originated in a man under 40 in good health and CMV-seropositive. The chain links TRBV30 to TRBJ2-1; D possibly corresponds to TRBD1 (5 bases). The chain's CDR3 is CAWRGRAYNEQFF. CDR3 nucleotides: TGTGCCTGGAGAGGCAGGGCCTACAATGAGCAGTTCTTC.